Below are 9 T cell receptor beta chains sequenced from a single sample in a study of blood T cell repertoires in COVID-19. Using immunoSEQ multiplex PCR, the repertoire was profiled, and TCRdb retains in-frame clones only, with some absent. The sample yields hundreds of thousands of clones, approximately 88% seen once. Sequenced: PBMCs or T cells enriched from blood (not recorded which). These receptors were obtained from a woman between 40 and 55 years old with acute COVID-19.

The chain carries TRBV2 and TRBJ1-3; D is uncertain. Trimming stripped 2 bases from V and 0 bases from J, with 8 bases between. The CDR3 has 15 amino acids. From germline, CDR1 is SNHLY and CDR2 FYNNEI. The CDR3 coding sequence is TGTGCCAGCAGTGAACTAGGGAGCTCTGGAAACACCATATATTTT. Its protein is CASSELGSSGNTIYF. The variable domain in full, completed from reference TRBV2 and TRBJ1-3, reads EPEVTQTPSHQVTQMGQEVILRCVPISNHLYFYWYRQILGQKVEFLVSFYNNEISEKSEIFDDQFSVERPDGSNFTLKIRSTKLEDSAMYFCASSELGSSGNTIYFGEGSWLTVV.

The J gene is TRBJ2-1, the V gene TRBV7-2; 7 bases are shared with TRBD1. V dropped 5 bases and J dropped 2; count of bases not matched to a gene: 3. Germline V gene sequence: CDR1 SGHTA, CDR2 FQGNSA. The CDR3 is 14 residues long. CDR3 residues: CASSPQGAYNEQFF. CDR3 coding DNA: TGTGCCAGCAGCCCCCAGGGGGCCTACAATGAGCAGTTCTTC.

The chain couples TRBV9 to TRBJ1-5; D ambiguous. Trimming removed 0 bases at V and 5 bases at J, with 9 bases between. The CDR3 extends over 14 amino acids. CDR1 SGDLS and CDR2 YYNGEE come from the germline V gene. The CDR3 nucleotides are TGTGCCAGCAGCGTAGACGGTGTGGATCAGCCCCAGCATTTT. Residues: CASSVDGVDQPQHF.

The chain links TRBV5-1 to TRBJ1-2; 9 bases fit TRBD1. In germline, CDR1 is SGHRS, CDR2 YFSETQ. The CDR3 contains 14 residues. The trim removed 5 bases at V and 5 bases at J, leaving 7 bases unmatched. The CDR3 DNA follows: TGCGCCAGCAGTTCGACCGGGACAGGGTATGGCTACACCTTC. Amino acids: CASSSTGTGYGYTF.

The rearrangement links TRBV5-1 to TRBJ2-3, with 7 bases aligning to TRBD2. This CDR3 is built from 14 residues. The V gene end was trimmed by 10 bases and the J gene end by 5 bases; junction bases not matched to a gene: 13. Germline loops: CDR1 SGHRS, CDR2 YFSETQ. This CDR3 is CASGEGGSGDTQYF. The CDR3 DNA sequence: TGCGCCTCCGGGGAGGGCGGGAGTGGAGATACGCAGTATTTT.

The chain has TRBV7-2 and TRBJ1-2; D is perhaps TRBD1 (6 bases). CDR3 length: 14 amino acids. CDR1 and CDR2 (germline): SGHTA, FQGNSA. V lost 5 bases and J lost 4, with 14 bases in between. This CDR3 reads CASSVTGTIYGYTF. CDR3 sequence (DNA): TGTGCCAGCAGCGTTACCGGGACAATCTATGGCTACACCTTC.

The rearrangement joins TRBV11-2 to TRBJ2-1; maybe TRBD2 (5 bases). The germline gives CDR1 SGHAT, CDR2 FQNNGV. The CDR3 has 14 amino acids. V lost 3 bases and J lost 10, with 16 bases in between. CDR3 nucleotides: TGTGCCAGCAGCTTTCTCCGGGGTGAGGGCGAGCAGTTCTTC. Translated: CASSFLRGEGEQFF.

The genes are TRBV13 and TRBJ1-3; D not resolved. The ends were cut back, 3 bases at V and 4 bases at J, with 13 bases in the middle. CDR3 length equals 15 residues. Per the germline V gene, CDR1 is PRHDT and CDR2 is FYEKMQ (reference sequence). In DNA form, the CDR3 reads TGTGCCAGCAGCTTTAACGAGGGTGCGGGAAACACCATATATTTT. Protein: CASSFNEGAGNTIYF.

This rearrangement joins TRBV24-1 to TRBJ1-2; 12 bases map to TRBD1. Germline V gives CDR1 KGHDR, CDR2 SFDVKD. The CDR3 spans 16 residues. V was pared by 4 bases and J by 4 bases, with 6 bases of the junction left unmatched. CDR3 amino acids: CATSDHGTGGLYGYTF. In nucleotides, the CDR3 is TGTGCCACCAGTGACCACGGGACAGGGGGCCTCTATGGCTACACCTTC.